The source of this TCR beta chain is a study of blood T cell repertoires in COVID-19. Clones were sequenced by immunoSEQ multiplex PCR, and TCRdb holds only the in-frame ones, with some missing. The sample yields approximately 440,000 clones, approximately 90% seen once. About this clone itself: Additional DNA sequences in this sample encode the identical CDR3.

Germline CDR1 and CDR2: MNHNS and SASEGT. V was cut by 3 bases and J by 9 bases, with 5 bases left in between. The CDR3 is 10 amino acids. Sequenced: peripheral blood. The sequence was collected from a woman aged 45 to 65 with COVID-19, enrolled during active disease. The chain carries TRBV6-1 and TRBJ1-1; no reliable D call. The CDR3 loop is CASSEGQAFF. The CDR3 DNA sequence: TGTGCCAGCAGTGAGGGCCAAGCTTTCTTT.